The source of this T cell receptor beta chain is a study of blood T cells in healthy people across ages. Study outcomes and limitations: A greater number of naive CD4+ cells and higher diversity distinguished long-lived donors from aged donors.

This clonotype was seen a few times. Its specificity is unknown. Combining a sample-barcoded 5' primer with a J-beta primer mix, a second PCR ran for 7 to 11 cycles. The yield of each sample was at least 3 million CDR3-containing paired-end reads. Each CDR3 protein gets one entry after TCRdb re-called the 5' RACE reads with MiXCR. The repertoire holds 550,000 to 750,000 distinct CDR3 sequences, with roughly 20% as singletons. This sequence was found in a man in his 70s in good health. The sequencing sample was made of blood.

CDR3 amino acids: CASSYDVAGGYTF. The CDR3 DNA is TGTGCCAGCAGTTATGACGTGGCAGGTGGCTACACCTTC. The chain employs TRBV6-5 and TRBJ1-2; no clear D gene. The CDR3 runs to 13 residues. V was pared by 3 bases and J by 7 bases, with 12 bases between. Germline CDR1 MNHEY, CDR2 SVGAGI.